The TCR beta chain described here comes from a study of blood T cell repertoires in COVID-19. Study-level information: COVID-19 samples, acute and convalescent, were from the United States, Italy and Spain.

Data came from immunoSEQ multiplex PCR; TCRdb stores just in-frame clones and leaves some out. The sample has fewer than 350,000 clones; around 89% are singletons. J gave up 1 base and V 3 bases, and 5 bases lay outside the gene matches. Germline CDR1 and CDR2: SGHVS and FNYEAQ. The CDR3 covers 15 residues. Participants reported their clinical history, and cohort assignment relied on those reports. What was sequenced was PBMCs or T cells enriched from blood (not recorded which). The rearrangement uses TRBV7-6 and TRBJ2-5; TRBD2 agrees at 7 bases. The source is a woman aged 18-29 years with acute COVID-19. CDR3 nucleotide sequence: TGTGCCAGCAGCTTCCGACTAGCACGCCAAGAGACCCAGTACTTC. Translated: CASSFRLARQETQYF.